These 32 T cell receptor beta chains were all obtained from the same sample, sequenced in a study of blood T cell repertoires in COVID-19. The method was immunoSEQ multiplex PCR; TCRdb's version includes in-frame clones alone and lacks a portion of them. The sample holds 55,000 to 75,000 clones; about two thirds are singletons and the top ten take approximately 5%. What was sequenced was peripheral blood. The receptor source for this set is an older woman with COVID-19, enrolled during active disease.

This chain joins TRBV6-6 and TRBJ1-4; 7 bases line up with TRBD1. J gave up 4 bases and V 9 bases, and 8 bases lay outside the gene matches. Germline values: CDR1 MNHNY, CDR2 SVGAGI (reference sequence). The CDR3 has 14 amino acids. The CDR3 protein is CASRRGTDNEKLFF. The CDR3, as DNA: TGTGCCAGTCGACGGGGGACAGATAATGAAAAACTGTTTTTT.

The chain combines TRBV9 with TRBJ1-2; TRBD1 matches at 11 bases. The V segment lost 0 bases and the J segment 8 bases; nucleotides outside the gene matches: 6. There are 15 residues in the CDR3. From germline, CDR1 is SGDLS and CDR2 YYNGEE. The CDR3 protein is CASSVGTGGYDGYTF. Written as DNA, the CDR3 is TGTGCCAGCAGCGTAGGGACAGGGGGCTATGACGGCTACACCTTC. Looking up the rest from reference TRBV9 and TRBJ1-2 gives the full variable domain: DSGVTQTPKHLITATGQRVTLRCSPRSGDLSVYWYQQSLDQGLQFLIQYYNGEERAKGNILERFSAQQFPDLHSELNLSSLELGDSALYFCASSVGTGGYDGYTFGSGTRLTVV.

Written as DNA, the CDR3 is TGTGCCAGCAGCTTTAGCGTGGGGCAAGAGACCCAGTACTTC. Encoded protein: CASSFSVGQETQYF. J is TRBJ2-5 and V is TRBV11-2; tentatively, D is TRBD2 (5 bases). Germline values: CDR1 SGHAT, CDR2 FQNNGV. This CDR3 spans 14 amino acids. V gave up 3 bases and J gave up 2 bases, with 10 bases separating them.

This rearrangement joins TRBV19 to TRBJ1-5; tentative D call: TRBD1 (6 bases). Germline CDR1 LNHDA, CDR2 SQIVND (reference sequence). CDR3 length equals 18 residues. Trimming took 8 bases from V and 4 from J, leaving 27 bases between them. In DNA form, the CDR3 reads TGTGCCAGTTCCCTCCGGACAGTTGGGTTCTCCCGAAATCAGCCCCAGCATTTT. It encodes CASSLRTVGFSRNQPQHF.

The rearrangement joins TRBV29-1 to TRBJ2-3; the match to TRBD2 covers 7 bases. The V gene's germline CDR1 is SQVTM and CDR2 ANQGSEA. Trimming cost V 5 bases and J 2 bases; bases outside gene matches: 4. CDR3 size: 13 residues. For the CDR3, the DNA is TGCAGCGTTAGAGCGGGGAACACAGATACGCAGTATTTT. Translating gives CSVRAGNTDTQYF.

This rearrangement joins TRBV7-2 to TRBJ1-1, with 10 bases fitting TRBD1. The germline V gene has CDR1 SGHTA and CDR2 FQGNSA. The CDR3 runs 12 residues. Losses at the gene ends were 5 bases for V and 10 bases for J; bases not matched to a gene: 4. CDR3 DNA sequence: TGTGCCAGCAGCCACGACAGGGGGCCAGCTTTCTTT. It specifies CASSHDRGPAFF.

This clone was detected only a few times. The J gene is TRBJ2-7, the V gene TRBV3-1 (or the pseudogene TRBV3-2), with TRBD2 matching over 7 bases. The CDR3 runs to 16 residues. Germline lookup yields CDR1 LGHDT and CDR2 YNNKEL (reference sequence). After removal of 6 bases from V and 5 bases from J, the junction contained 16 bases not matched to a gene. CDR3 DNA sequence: TGTGCCAGCAGGCCCGGGGAGGGGCAAGGTAGCGACGAGCAGTACGTC. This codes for CASRPGEGQGSDEQYV.

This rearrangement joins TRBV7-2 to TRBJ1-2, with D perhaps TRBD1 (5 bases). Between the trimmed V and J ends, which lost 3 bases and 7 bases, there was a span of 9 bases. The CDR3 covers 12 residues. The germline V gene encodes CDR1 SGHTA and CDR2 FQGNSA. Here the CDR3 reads CASSFGGGGYTF. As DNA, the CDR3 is TGTGCCAGCAGCTTCGGGGGGGGTGGCTACACCTTC.

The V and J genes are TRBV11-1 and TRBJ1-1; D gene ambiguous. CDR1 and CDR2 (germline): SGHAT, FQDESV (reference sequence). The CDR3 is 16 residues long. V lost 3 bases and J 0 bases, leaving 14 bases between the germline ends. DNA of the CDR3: TGTGCCAGCAGCTTGAGCGGAGCAGCGATGAACACTGAAGCTTTCTTT. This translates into CASSLSGAAMNTEAFF.

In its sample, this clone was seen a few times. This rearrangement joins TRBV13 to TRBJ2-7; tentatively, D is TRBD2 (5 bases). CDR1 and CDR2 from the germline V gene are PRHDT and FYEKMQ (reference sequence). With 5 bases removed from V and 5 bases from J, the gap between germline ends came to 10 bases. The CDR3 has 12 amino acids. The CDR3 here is CASSIGSDEQYV. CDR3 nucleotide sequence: TGTGCCAGCAGCATTGGGAGTGACGAGCAGTACGTC.

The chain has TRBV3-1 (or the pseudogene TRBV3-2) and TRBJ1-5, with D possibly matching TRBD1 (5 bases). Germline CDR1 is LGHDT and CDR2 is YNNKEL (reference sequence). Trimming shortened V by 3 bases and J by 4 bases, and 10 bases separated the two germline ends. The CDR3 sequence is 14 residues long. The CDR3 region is CASSQGRGNQPQHF. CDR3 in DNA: TGTGCCAGCAGCCAGGGGAGGGGAAATCAGCCCCAGCATTTT.

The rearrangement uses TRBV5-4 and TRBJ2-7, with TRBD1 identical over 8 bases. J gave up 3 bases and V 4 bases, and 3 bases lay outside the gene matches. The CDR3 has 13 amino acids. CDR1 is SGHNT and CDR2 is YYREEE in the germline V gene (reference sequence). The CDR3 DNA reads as TGTGCCAGCAGCCTCACAGGGGGCTACGAGCAGTACGTC. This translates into CASSLTGGYEQYV.

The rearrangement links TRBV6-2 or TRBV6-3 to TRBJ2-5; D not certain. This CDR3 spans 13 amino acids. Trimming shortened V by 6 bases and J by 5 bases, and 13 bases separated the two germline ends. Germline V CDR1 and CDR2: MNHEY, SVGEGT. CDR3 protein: CASSRVLRETQYF. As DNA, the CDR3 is TGTGCCAGCAGCCGGGTCCTGCGGGAGACCCAGTACTTC.

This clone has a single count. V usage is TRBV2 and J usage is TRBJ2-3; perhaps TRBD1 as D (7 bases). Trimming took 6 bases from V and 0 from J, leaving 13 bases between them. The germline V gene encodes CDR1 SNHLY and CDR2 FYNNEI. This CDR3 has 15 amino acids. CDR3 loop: CASSRGTASTDTQYF. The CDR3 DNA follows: TGTGCCAGCAGCCGCGGGACAGCTAGCACAGATACGCAGTATTTT.

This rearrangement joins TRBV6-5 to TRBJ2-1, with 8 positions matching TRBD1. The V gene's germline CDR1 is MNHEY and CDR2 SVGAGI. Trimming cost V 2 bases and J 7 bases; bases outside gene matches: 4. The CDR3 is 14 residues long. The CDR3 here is CASSYLDRANEQFF. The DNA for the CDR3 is TGTGCCAGCAGTTACCTGGACAGGGCTAATGAGCAGTTCTTC.

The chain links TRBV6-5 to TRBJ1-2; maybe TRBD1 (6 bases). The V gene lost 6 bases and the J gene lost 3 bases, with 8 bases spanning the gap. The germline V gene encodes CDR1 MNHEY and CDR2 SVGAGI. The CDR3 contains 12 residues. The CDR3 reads CASRRQDYGYTF. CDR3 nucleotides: TGTGCCAGCAGGAGACAGGACTATGGCTACACCTTC.

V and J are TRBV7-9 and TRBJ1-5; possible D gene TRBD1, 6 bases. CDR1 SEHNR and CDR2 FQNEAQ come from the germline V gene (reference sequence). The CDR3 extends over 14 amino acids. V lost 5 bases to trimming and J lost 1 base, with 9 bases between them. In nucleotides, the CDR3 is TGTGCCAGCAGCGCGACAGGCAGCAATCAGCCCCAGCATTTT. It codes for CASSATGSNQPQHF.

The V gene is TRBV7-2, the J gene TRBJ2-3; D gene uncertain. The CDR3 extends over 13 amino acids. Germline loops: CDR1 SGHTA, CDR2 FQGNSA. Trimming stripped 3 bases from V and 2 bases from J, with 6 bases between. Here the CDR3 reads CASSFQVTDTQYF. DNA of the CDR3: TGTGCCAGCAGCTTCCAGGTCACAGATACGCAGTATTTT. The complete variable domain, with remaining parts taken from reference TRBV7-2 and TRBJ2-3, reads GAGVSQSPSNKVTEKGKDVELRCDPISGHTALYWYRQSLGQGLEFLIYFQGNSAPDKSGLPSDRFSAERTGGSVSTLTIQRTQQEDSAVYLCASSFQVTDTQYFGPGTRLTVL.

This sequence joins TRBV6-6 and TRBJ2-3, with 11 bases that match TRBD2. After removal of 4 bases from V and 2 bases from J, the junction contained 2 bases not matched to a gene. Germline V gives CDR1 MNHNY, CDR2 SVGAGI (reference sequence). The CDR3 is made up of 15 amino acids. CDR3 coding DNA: TGTGCCAGCAGTTTTAGCGGGGGGGACACAGATACGCAGTATTTT. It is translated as CASSFSGGDTDTQYF.

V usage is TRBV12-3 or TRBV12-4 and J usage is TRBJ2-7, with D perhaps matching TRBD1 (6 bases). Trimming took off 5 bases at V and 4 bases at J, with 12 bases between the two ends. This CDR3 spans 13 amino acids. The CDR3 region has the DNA TGTGCCAGCAGTAACGGACAGACGTACGAGCAGTACTTC. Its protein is CASSNGQTYEQYF.

Here the CDR3 reads CASSPRRGFRAYEQYF. The CDR3 DNA reads TGTGCCAGCAGTCCCCGGCGGGGGTTTAGGGCCTACGAGCAGTACTTC. The chain carries TRBV27 and TRBJ2-7, with 7 nucleotides matching TRBD2. The CDR3 is 16 residues long. Germline CDR1 is MNHEY and CDR2 is SMNVEV (reference sequence). J lost 2 bases, V lost 5 bases, and 12 bases had no gene match.

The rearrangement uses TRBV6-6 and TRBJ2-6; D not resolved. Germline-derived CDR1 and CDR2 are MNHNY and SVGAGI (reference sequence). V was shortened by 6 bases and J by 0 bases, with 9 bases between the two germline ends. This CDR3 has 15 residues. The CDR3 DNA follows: TGTGCCAGCAGACCTCCCGGCTCTGGGGCCAACGTCCTGACTTTC. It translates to CASRPPGSGANVLTF.

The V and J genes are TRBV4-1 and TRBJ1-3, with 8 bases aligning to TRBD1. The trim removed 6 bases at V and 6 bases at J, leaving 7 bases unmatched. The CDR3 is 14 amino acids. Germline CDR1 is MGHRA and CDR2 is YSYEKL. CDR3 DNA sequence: TGCGCCAGCAGTCGCGGACAGGGAGTAAACACCATATATTTT. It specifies CASSRGQGVNTIYF.

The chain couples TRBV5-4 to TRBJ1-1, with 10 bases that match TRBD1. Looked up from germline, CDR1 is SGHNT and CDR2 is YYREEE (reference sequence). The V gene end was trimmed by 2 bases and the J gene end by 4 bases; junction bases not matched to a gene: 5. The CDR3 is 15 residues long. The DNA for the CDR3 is TGTGCCAGCAGCTTAGACAGGGGGCGCGGCACTGAAGCTTTCTTT. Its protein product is CASSLDRGRGTEAFF.

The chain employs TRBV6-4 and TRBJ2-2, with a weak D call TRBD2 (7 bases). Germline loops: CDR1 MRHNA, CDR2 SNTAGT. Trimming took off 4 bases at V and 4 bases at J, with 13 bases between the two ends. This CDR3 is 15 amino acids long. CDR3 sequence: CASSVKGGATGELFF. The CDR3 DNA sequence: TGTGCCAGCAGTGTCAAGGGGGGGGCCACCGGGGAGCTGTTTTTT.

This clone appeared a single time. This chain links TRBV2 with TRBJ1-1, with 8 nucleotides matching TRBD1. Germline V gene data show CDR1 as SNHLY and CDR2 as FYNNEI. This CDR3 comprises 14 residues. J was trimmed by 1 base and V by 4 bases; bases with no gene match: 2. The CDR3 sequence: CASSVDRGNTEAFF. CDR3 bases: TGTGCCAGCAGTGTCGACAGGGGGAACACTGAAGCTTTCTTT.

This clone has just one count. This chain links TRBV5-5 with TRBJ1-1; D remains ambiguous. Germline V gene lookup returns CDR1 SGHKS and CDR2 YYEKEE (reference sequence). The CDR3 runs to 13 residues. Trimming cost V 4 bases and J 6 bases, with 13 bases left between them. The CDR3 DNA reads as TGTGCCAGCAGCCGAGAGGTAAGAGCTGAAGCTTTCTTT. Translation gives CASSREVRAEAFF. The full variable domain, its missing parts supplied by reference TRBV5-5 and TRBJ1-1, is DAGVTQSPTHLIKTRGQQVTLRCSPISGHKSVSWYQQVLGQGPQFIFQYYEKEERGRGNFPDRFSARQFPNYSSELNVNALLLGDSALYLCASSREVRAEAFFGQGTRLTVV.

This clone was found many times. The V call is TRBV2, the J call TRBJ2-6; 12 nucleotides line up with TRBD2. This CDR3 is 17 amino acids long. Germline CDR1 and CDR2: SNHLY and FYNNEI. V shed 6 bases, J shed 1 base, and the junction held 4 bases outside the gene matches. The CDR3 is CASSGLAGISGANVLTF. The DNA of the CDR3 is TGTGCCAGCAGCGGACTAGCGGGAATTTCTGGGGCCAACGTCCTGACTTTC.

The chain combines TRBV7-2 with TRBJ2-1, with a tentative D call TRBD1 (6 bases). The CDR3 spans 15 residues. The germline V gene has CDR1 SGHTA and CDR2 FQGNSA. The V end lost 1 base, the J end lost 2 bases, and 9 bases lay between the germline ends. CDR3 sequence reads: CASSLEQGPYNEQFF. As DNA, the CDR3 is TGTGCCAGCAGCTTAGAACAGGGCCCCTACAATGAGCAGTTCTTC.

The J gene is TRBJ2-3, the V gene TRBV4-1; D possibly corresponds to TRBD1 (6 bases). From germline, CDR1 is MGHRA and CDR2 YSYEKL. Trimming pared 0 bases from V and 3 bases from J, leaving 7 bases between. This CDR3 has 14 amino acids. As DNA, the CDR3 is TGCGCCAGCAGCCAAGAGAGGGGGACAGATACGCAGTATTTT. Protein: CASSQERGTDTQYF.

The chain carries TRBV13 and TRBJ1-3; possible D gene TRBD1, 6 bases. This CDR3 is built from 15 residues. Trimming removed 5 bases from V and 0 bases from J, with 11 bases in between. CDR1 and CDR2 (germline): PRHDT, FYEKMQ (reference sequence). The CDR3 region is CASSTNRASGNTIYF. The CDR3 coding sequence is TGTGCCAGCAGCACAAACAGGGCCTCTGGAAACACCATATATTTT.

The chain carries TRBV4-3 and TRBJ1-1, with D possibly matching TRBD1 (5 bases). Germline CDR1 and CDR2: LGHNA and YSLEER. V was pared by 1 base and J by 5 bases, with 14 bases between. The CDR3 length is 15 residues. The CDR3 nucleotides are TGCGCCAGCAGCCAAGTTCGGGGAGGGGAAACTGAAGCTTTCTTT. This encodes CASSQVRGGETEAFF.